A single T cell receptor (beta chain) is shown here with its context. This clonotype appeared many times. Its antigen is currently not known. No base quality values were provided; no much bigger clone lies one nucleotide off. The data were taken from a study of T cells in Graves' hyperthyroidism and ophthalmopathy (dated by TCRdb to about 2019). Background for the entire study: Peripheral blood samples were taken at initial diagnosis, before any treatment was given. To identify distinguishing TCR V-J signatures, a discovery cohort of about 100 patients was used, comprising approximately 40 with Graves' ophthalmopathy and around 60 with stable Graves' hyperthyroidism. Prospective prediction of ophthalmopathy was tested in an independent validation cohort consisting of some 20 hyperthyroidism patients and around 16 patients who later progressed to ophthalmopathy. The 100 or so discovery patients were divided at random into training and test sets in a 7:3 ratio. In several Graves' hyperthyroidism patients, the study also compared T-cell repertoires from thyroid tissue with T-cell repertoires from blood. After blood sampling, hyperthyroidism patients were treated with methimazole at a starting dose of 30 mg daily, and ophthalmopathy patients were treated with high-dose intravenous methylprednisolone. According to the paper, TCR Vbeta CDR3 sequencing was carried out on 135 peripheral blood samples, which came from 40 to 45 ophthalmopathy, around 75 hyperthyroidism and around 17 progressor patients. General conclusions and limits of the study: In validation, the model predicted progression to ophthalmopathy a median of approximately 6.6 months before onset, with roughly 70% sensitivity and 72.22% specificity. A model built on a 13 V-J signature distinguished ophthalmopathy from stable hyperthyroidism, reaching 87.88% sensitivity and approximately 81% specificity in cross-validation and 80%/75% in testing. No statistical method was used to set the sample size in advance, and investigators knew the group allocation. Most expanded thyroid clonotypes (frequency above 0.001) were also found in blood, which suggests that blood repertoires may mirror thyroid immune responses.

Hyperthyroidism patients were newly diagnosed, had a disease duration of under 2 months, and were aged 18 to 65 years. Patients with uncontrolled infections, other autoimmune diseases, pregnancy or lactation were excluded. Diagnoses were based on clinical symptoms, serum thyroxine and TRAb, thyroid ultrasound and orbital computed tomography. Blood from progressor patients was drawn when they were first diagnosed with hyperthyroidism, before any ophthalmopathy symptoms appeared. Ficoll-Paque density gradient centrifugation was used to isolate PBMCs from approximately 10 ml of fresh peripheral blood. Patients classed as progressors first received a Graves' hyperthyroidism diagnosis and then went on to develop ophthalmopathy during follow-up. Trizol reagent was used to extract total RNA, and RNA quality was then checked on an Agilent 2100 Bioanalyzer. Looking up the germline V gene yields CDR1 SQVTM and CDR2 ANQGSEA. The junction carries 12 bases between V and J, which are trimmed by 6 bases and 2 bases respectively. CDR3 length: 13 amino acids, cysteine to phenylalanine. Only the CDR3 region is kept as DNA, spanning 39 bases read in frame from base 1.

The TCR beta CDR3 regions were amplified from RNA transcripts. The TCR CDR3 was subjected to a first round of RT-PCR using the HTBI primer set and the Qiagen OneStep RT-PCR kit. A second multiplex PCR round built the libraries, followed by size selection and purification. The libraries were sequenced on an Illumina HiSeq2000 using paired-end 100 bp reads. Per the authors' processing: Raw data were processed with SOAPnuke, discarding reads with adapters, uncalled bases, mean Phred below 15, or no exact constant-primer or identifier match. High-quality paired reads were merged using COPE v1.2.5, and each unique nucleotide sequence was defined as a clonotype. MiTCR v1.1 was used to align the clonotypes against IMGT TRBV, TRBD and TRBJ reference segments. The analysis included only V-J combinations with a frequency above 0.0001, which together covered around 99% of the repertoires. A TCS score was defined as the ratio between F50 (clonal expansion) and ExV (chaos), using BLOSUM62-based TCRdist between CDR3 peptides within each V-J. Welch's t-statistics and random forest reduced roughly 540 V-J features to roughly 13, which were used in a naive Bayes classifier (R e1071). TCRdb trimmed public reads at Q25 via fastp, called clones via MiXCR and kept in-frame beta chains. For every CDR3 protein sequence, its rows merge into one entry that carries the most common genes and DNA. TCRdb assigned the V and J calls; the authors' analysis was not used. Across this sample there are 350,000 or so distinct CDR3 sequences, with about 15% seen only once. Of the sample, around a third falls within the top ten clones.

This receptor chain uses TRBV29-1 and TRBJ2-3; the D gene lacks a confident call. Input material: blood. The receptor was derived from a woman in her 30s with Graves' hyperthyroidism that later progressed to Graves' ophthalmopathy. The CDR3 has the sequence CSVTGPYTDTQYF. The sequenced DNA is TGCAGCGTGACTGGACCATACACAGATACGCAGTATTTT.